This TCR beta chain was captured in a study of CD8 T cells in ankylosing spondylitis. Overall study results and limits: Earlier reports found some motif variants in synovial fluid and blood in reactive arthritis. According to the report, clones linked to the disease were significantly enriched in matched synovial fluid samples taken from ankylosing spondylitis patients. A motif of eight highly homologous TCR beta variants was seen as apparently characteristic of ankylosing spondylitis blood.

TCR beta libraries were made by quantitative 5'-RACE with molecular barcodes. Each CDR3 protein gets one entry after TCRdb re-called the 5' RACE reads with MiXCR. In the table there are about 750,000 distinct CDR3 sequences, over 15% of which are singletons. This clonotype turned up a few times. Antigen unknown. CDR3 size: 13 residues. Germline V CDR1 and CDR2: DFQATT, SNEGSKA (reference sequence). V shed 6 bases and J 4 bases; nucleotides not matched to a gene: 5. The source of this sequence is a male donor with ankylosing spondylitis. This chain connects TRBV20-1 to TRBJ2-1, with 8 bases aligning to TRBD2. The source material was blood, either unsorted or a sorted T cell fraction (not recorded which). The CDR3 loop reads CSARTSRYNEQFF. The CDR3 DNA follows: TGCAGTGCCCGGACTAGCCGGTACAATGAGCAGTTCTTC.